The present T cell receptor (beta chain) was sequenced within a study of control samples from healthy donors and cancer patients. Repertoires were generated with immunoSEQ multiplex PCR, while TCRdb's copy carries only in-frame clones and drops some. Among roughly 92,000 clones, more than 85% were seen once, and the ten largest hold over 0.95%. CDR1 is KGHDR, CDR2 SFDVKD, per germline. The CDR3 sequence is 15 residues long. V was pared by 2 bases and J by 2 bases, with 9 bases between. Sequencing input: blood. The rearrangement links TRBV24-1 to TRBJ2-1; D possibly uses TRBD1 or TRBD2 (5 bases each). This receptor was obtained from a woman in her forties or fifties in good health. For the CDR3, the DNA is TGTGCCACCAGTGATTCCCGGGACGCCTACAATGAGCAGTTCTTC. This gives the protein CATSDSRDAYNEQFF.